This T cell receptor (beta chain) was sequenced during a study of CD8 T cells in Susac syndrome. Study context: Intravenous immunoglobulin alone or corticosteroids were being given to patients with Susac syndrome at blood draw, unless they were therapy-naive.

The germline V gene has CDR1 KGHDR and CDR2 SFDVKD. Trimming removed 3 bases from V and 7 bases from J, with 10 bases in between. The CDR3 sequence is 13 residues long. RNA, at about 0.45 to 1 ug, was reverse transcribed with random hexamers. TCRdb analysed the immunoSEQ multiplex PCR reads with MiXCR anew, one entry per CDR3 protein. Of about 170,000 distinct CDR3 sequences listed, approximately 94% are singletons. The sample taken for sequencing was CD4+ T cells from PBMCs. The rearrangement joins TRBV24-1 to TRBJ2-3, with D perhaps TRBD1 (5 bases). This TCR was sampled from a human donor with Susac syndrome. The CDR3 reads CATSDTGSYTQYF. CDR3 DNA sequence: TGTGCCACCAGTGATACAGGCTCATATACGCAGTATTTT.